This T cell receptor beta chain was retrieved from a study of blood T cells in healthy people across ages (dated by TCRdb to 2014 to 2015). The study in broad terms: Template switching captured roughly one uniquely barcoded TCR beta cDNA molecule per two T cells in model experiments. Donors of different ages were randomly distributed across sequencing lanes to avoid experimental bias. Four age groups were formed from the donors: young (average roughly 15 years), middle-aged (just under 40), aged (62) and long-lived (less than 85). For two donors (one aged 18 to 29 and one aged 80 or older), the study analyzed two additional independent replicas of 1 million unique cDNA reads from the same blood draw. The study measured age-related changes in TCR beta repertoire diversity using deep sequencing normalized with unique cDNA molecular identifiers. Results the study describes overall, beyond this receptor: Compared with the aged group, the long-lived group had more naive CD4+ T cells, fewer expanded clones and increased TCR diversity, suggesting age selection. Since profiling was done on bulk unsorted PBMCs, naive and antigen-experienced compartments could not be conclusively compared. The CMV infection status of donors was not known, potentially confounding age-related changes in expanded clonotypes. Estimates of total diversity based on one million sequenced T cells were considered lower bounds and underestimates. There was a strong correlation between observed TCR beta diversity and the percentage of naive T cells measured by flow cytometry. As age increased, observed TCR beta diversity per million T cells dropped in a roughly linear way, and a significant reduction was already evident by age 40.

The junction carries 14 bases between V and J, which are trimmed by 1 base and 3 bases respectively. Spanning cysteine to phenylalanine, the CDR3 consists of 16 amino acids. The sequence is cut down to CDR3 DNA, 48 bases in frame from base 1. Via the germline V gene, CDR1 is SGHTA and CDR2 FQGNSA. About this clonotype: Its antigen specificity is not known. Base qualities are not provided; no much larger clone lies one nucleotide away.

Donors were a few dozen systemically healthy Caucasian individuals from Russia aged about 6 to 100 years. Each donor gave approximately 9.3 milliliters of peripheral blood, collected into EDTA-treated Vacutainer tubes. PBMCs were isolated by Ficoll-Paque density-gradient centrifugation, with at least 6 million obtained per sample. Trizol reagent was used to extract total RNA from the PBMCs, yielding at least 6 micrograms per sample. The percentages of naive CD45RAhigh/CD27high T cells were determined by flow cytometry on a PBMC aliquot from every donor. Library preparation employed 5' RACE. The data were produced on an Illumina HiSeq 2500. A second PCR of 7 to 11 cycles was performed with a sample-barcoded 5' primer and a J-beta primer mix. A unique molecular identifier was introduced onto each TCR beta cDNA molecule by a template-switch 5' adaptor carrying 12 random nucleotides. At least 2.5 million CDR3-containing paired-end reads were obtained from each sample. The Mint cDNA synthesis kit, primed by a TRBC-specific oligonucleotide, was used to synthesize first-strand cDNA from all RNA. Following uracil-DNA glycosylase treatment, all cDNA underwent a first 18-cycle PCR with the universal primers M1SS and BC2_uni_R. The authors processed their data as follows. For normalization, 1 million high-quality reads were randomly selected from each sample, with every read carrying a distinct molecular identifier. Reads with shared molecular identifiers were discarded instead of being binned into consensus sequences. CDR3 identification, clonotype clustering and error correction used MiTCR with a Q25 quality threshold and the strictest error-elimination algorithm. A nonparametric unseen species model with Euler transformation was used to estimate a lower bound on total TCR beta diversity. The raw public data were reprocessed by TCRdb itself: fastp quality trimming at Q25, MiXCR clonotype calling, in-frame beta chains only. Rows matching on CDR3 protein sequence are summarized as one entry with the most common DNA and genes. These V and J calls derive from TCRdb rather than the authors' analysis. This sample gives under 1 million distinct CDR3 sequences in total; approximately 48% of them show up just once. About 21% of the sample is taken by the ten largest.

Specimen: blood. The sequence was collected from a man in his sixties in good health. The rearrangement joined TRBV7-2 to TRBJ2-3; the D gene cannot be resolved reliably. The DNA reads TGTGCCAGCAGCTTAGGTGGGCTTCGAGCTACAGATACGCAGTATTTT. Its product reads: CASSLGGLRATDTQYF.